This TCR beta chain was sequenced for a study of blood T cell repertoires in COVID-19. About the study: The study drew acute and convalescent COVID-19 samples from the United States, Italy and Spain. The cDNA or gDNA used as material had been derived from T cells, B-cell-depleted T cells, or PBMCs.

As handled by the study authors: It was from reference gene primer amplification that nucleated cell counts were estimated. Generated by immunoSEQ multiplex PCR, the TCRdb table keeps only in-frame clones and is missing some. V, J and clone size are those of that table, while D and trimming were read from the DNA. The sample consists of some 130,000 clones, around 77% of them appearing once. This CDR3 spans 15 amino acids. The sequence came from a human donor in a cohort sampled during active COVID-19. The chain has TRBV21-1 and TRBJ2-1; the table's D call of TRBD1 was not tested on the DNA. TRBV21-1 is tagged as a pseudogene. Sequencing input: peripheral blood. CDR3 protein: CASSSRNSSYNEQFF. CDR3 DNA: TGTGCCAGCAGCAGCAGGAATAGCTCCTACAATGAGCAGTTCTTC.